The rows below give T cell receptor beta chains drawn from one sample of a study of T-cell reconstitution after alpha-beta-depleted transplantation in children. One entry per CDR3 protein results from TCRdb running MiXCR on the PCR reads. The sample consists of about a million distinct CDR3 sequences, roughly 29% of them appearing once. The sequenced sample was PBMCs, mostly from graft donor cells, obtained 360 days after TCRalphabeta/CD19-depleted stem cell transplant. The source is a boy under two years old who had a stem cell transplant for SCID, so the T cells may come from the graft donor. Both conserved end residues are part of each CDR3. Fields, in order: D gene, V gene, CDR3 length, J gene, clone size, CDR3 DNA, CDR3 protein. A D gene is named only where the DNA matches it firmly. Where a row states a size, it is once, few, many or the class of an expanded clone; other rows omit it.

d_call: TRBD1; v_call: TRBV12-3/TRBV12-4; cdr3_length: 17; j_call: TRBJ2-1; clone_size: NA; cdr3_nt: TGTGCCAGCAGCCGCCAAAGGACAGGGGGCGCCCTCAATGAGCAGTTCTTC; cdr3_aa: CASSRQRTGGALNEQFF
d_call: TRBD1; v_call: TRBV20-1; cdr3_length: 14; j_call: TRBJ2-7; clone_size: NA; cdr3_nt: TGCAGTGCTAGAACACAGGGGGCACTGAACGAGCAGTACTTC; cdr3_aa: CSARTQGALNEQYF
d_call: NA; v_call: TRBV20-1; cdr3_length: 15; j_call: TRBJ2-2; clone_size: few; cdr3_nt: TGCAGTGCCGCCCCTGGGACAAAGAACACCGGGGAGCTGTTTTTT; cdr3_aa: CSAAPGTKNTGELFF
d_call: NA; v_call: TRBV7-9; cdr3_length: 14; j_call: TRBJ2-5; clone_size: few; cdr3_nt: TGTGCCAGCAGCTTCCATGGGGACGGGGTGACCCAGTACTTC; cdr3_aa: CASSFHGDGVTQYF
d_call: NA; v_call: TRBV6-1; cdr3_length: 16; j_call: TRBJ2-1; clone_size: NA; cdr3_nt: TGTGCCAGCAGCCTCGGTGGAAGCTGGGGGGGCAGTGAGCAGTTCTTC; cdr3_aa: CASSLGGSWGGSEQFF
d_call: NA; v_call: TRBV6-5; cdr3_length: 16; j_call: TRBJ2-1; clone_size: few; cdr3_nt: TGTGCCAGCAGTCTCACCGGGGACCCCGTAGGGGATGAGCAGTTCTTC; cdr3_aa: CASSLTGDPVGDEQFF
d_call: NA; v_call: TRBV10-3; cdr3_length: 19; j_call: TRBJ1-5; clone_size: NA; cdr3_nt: TGTGCCATCAGTGAAGGGTTGGGCCCGGGTGAATATAGCAATCAGCCCCAGCATTTT; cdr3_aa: CAISEGLGPGEYSNQPQHF
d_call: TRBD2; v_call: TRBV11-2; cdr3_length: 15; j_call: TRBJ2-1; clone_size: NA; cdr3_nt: TGTGCCAGCAGCTTCCTAGCGGGAATCTACAATGAGCAGTTCTTC; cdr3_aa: CASSFLAGIYNEQFF
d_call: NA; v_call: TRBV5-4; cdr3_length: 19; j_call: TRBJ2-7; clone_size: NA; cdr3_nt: TGTGCCAGCAGCTCATACTTCAGACCGGGATGGAGCTCTCCCTACGAGCAGTACTTC; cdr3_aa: CASSSYFRPGWSSPYEQYF
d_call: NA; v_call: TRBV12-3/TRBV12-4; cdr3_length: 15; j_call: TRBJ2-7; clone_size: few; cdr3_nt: TGTGCCAGCAGCGTCCTCACGATACGGGGCTACGAGCAGTACTTC; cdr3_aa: CASSVLTIRGYEQYF